Sequencing of this T cell receptor beta chain was carried out in a study of blood T cell repertoires in COVID-19. Whole-study context: T cells, B-cell-depleted T cells, or PBMCs supplied cDNA or gDNA.

Individuals aged roughly 18 to 95 years were recruited from about two dozen US areas. Cohorts were assigned according to the clinical history that participants reported. TCRdb's copy holds only in-frame clones and misses some; the assay was immunoSEQ multiplex PCR. The sample consists of some 260,000 clones, around 89% of them appearing once. Losses at the gene ends were 6 bases for V and 1 base for J; bases not matched to a gene: 5. This CDR3 has 14 amino acids. The germline CDR1 and CDR2 sequences are LNHDA and SQIVND (reference sequence). This receptor was obtained from a man aged 35 to 55 who had recovered from COVID-19. The chain joins TRBV19 to TRBJ1-1; 7 nucleotides agree with TRBD1. Sample: PBMCs or T cells enriched from blood (not recorded which). The CDR3 sequence: CASRENRGNTEAFF. The CDR3 DNA is TGTGCCAGTAGAGAAAACAGGGGGAACACTGAAGCTTTCTTT.